Below, 27 T cell receptor beta chains from the same sample are listed, as sequenced in a study of Graves' ophthalmopathy and Graves' hyperthyroidism. Amplified material comprised TCR beta CDR3 regions derived from RNA transcripts. A first-round RT-PCR used HTBI primers, followed by a second-round multiplex PCR. TCRdb reprocessed the multiplex PCR reads via MiXCR and lists one record per CDR3 protein. The sample holds approximately 210,000 distinct CDR3 sequences; 29% are singletons and the top ten take approximately 9.6%. Sequencing was performed on peripheral blood. These receptors originate from a man in his fifties with Graves' ophthalmopathy.

This clonotype has at least ten counts. The rearrangement joins TRBV27 to TRBJ2-2; no firm D call. The CDR3 is 13 residues long. V lost 8 bases and J lost 2, with 9 bases in between. Germline V gene lookup returns CDR1 MNHEY and CDR2 SMNVEV (reference sequence). The CDR3 DNA follows: TGTGCCAGCGGACGGTATAACACCGGGGAGCTGTTTTTT. This gives the protein CASGRYNTGELFF.

This clonotype was counted at least ten times. This chain joins TRBV12-3 or TRBV12-4 and TRBJ2-1; 8 nucleotides agree with TRBD2. J gave up 8 bases and V 5 bases, and 23 bases lay outside the gene matches. The CDR3 extends over 19 amino acids. Here the CDR3 DNA reads TGTGCCAGCAGTCTACTGAGAGGAGGTAGCAGCGGGAGCGTCTATGAGCAGTTCTTC. Its translation is CASSLLRGGSSGSVYEQFF.

The V gene is TRBV11-2, the J gene TRBJ2-5; possibly TRBD1 for D (6 bases). V dropped 2 bases and J dropped 7 bases, with 14 bases sitting between them. The germline CDR1 and CDR2 sequences are SGHAT and FQNNGV. This CDR3 is 14 amino acids long. The CDR3 region is CASSLPTGMATQYF. In DNA form, the CDR3 reads TGTGCCAGCAGCTTACCAACAGGGATGGCGACCCAGTACTTC.

There are many counts of this clonotype. The chain recombines TRBV29-1 with TRBJ2-7, with TRBD1 as a possible D gene (7 bases). This CDR3 has 12 residues. Germline CDR1 and CDR2: SQVTM and ANQGSEA. The V end was cut by 6 bases, the J end by 6 bases, with 15 bases between. This chain's CDR3 is CSVVAAGGEQYF. As DNA, the CDR3 is TGCAGCGTAGTAGCGGCAGGGGGCGAGCAGTACTTC.

There are many counts of this clonotype. The chain couples TRBV27 to TRBJ1-2; TRBD1 aligns across 8 bases. CDR1 and CDR2 from the germline V gene are MNHEY and SMNVEV (reference sequence). With 2 bases clipped from V and 4 bases from J, the junction kept 3 bases outside the gene matches. The CDR3 runs to 14 residues. The CDR3 DNA reads as TGTGCCAGCAGTTTAGGCGGACAGGGCTATGGCTACACCTTC. Translating gives CASSLGGQGYGYTF.

This clonotype was found many times. The chain is built from TRBV28 and TRBJ2-7; TRBD1 aligns across 10 bases. The CDR3 contains 12 residues. Germline assignment: CDR1 MDHEN and CDR2 SYDVKM. Germline trimming cut 6 bases from V and 11 bases from J; bases unmatched to any gene: 7. Here the CDR3 DNA reads TGTGCCAGCAGCCTCCGGGACAGGGGCGAGTACTTC. This translates into CASSLRDRGEYF.

This clonotype was recorded at least ten times. Here the CDR3 reads CASSLGEYQETQYF. In DNA, the CDR3 is TGTGCCAGCAGTTTGGGAGAGTACCAAGAGACCCAGTACTTC. The chain joins TRBV12-3 or TRBV12-4 to TRBJ2-5, with D perhaps TRBD2 (5 bases). The CDR3 consists of 14 residues. The germline V and J ends were trimmed by 3 bases and 0 bases, with 8 bases remaining between them.

This clonotype was recorded many times. The rearrangement joins TRBV20-1 to TRBJ1-6, with D perhaps TRBD1 (5 bases). CDR1 DFQATT and CDR2 SNEGSKA come from the germline V gene (reference sequence). CDR3 length equals 14 residues. The V end was cut by 3 bases, the J end by 8 bases, with 14 bases between. The CDR3 sequence: CSARIGAVDSPLHF. As DNA, the CDR3 is TGCAGTGCTAGGATAGGGGCTGTTGATTCACCCCTCCACTTT.

The table lists this clonotype with many counts. This chain connects TRBV7-9 to TRBJ2-7; TRBD1 matches 9 bases. CDR1 and CDR2 (germline): SEHNR, FQNEAQ (reference sequence). The CDR3 covers 16 residues. Unmatched junction bases numbered 10, after V lost 2 bases and J lost 5 bases. In nucleotides, the CDR3 is TGTGCCAGCAGCTTATGGTTCGGGACAGGGTCCCACGAGCAGTACTTC. Its protein is CASSLWFGTGSHEQYF.

This rearrangement joins TRBV6-2 or TRBV6-3 to TRBJ2-7; TRBD1 matches at 9 bases. Germline lookup yields CDR1 MNHEY and CDR2 SVGEGT. The length of the CDR3 is 14 residues. With 6 bases clipped from V and 4 bases from J, the junction kept 7 bases outside the gene matches. The CDR3 spells CASSYDRGIYEQYF. CDR3 DNA: TGTGCCAGCAGCTACGACAGGGGGATATACGAGCAGTACTTC.

This clonotype was recorded at least ten times. This chain joins TRBV30 and TRBJ1-1; maybe TRBD1 (5 bases). CDR1 is GTSNPN, CDR2 SVGIG, per germline (reference sequence). The CDR3 runs 13 residues. With 0 bases removed from V and 4 bases from J, the gap between germline ends came to 9 bases. Written as DNA, the CDR3 is TGTGCCTGGAGTGTCGGGGCAGGCACTGAAGCTTTCTTT. Its translation is CAWSVGAGTEAFF.

The chain recombines TRBV12-3 or TRBV12-4 with TRBJ2-7; a possible D gene is TRBD1 (6 bases). This CDR3 is 15 amino acids long. Trimming stripped 5 bases from V and 2 bases from J, with 16 bases between. Written as DNA, the CDR3 is TGTGCCAGCAGTCACTTACAGGGCTTTCCCTACGAGCAGTACTTC. Translated, it gives CASSHLQGFPYEQYF.

This clonotype came up many times. The CDR3 nucleotides read TGTGCCAGCAGACAGACCTTAATCCAAGAGACCCAGTACTTC. It translates to CASRQTLIQETQYF. The chain uses TRBV6-5 and TRBJ2-5; D is undetermined. Germline V gene lookup returns CDR1 MNHEY and CDR2 SVGAGI. This CDR3 region has 14 residues. Trimming took 6 bases from V and 1 from J, leaving 12 bases between them.

This clonotype occurred many times. V gene TRBV6-4 combines with J gene TRBJ2-2; 9 bases agree with TRBD1. J was trimmed by 9 bases and V by 4 bases; bases with no gene match: 15. The germline gives CDR1 MRHNA, CDR2 SNTAGT. The CDR3 totals 17 residues. CDR3 nucleotides: TGTGCCAGCAGTGCCTCCGGGACAGGGATTGGCGGGAGGGAGCTGTTTTTT. This gives the protein CASSASGTGIGGRELFF.

This clonotype was counted ten times or more. The genes are TRBV24-1 and TRBJ1-1; D unresolved. This CDR3 is 14 amino acids long. Germline V gene sequence: CDR1 KGHDR, CDR2 SFDVKD. Trimming shortened V by 9 bases and J by 3 bases, and 16 bases separated the two germline ends. CDR3 amino acids: CATQYGVDYTEAFF. The DNA for the CDR3 is TGTGCCACCCAGTATGGGGTGGACTACACTGAAGCTTTCTTT.

This clonotype was seen ten or more times. V usage is TRBV29-1 and J usage is TRBJ2-5; D ambiguous. The CDR3 is made up of 14 amino acids. Per the germline V gene, CDR1 is SQVTM and CDR2 is ANQGSEA. Trimming cost V 3 bases and J 0 bases, with 11 bases left between them. CDR3 DNA: TGCAGCGTTGACGGCGGCCCGTACCAAGAGACCCAGTACTTC. Protein sequence: CSVDGGPYQETQYF. The full variable domain, its missing parts supplied by reference TRBV29-1 and TRBJ2-5, is SAVISQKPSRDICQRGTSLTIQCQVDSQVTMMFWYRQQPGQSLTLIATANQGSEATYESGFVIDKFPISRPNLTFSTLTVSNMSPEDSSIYLCSVDGGPYQETQYFGPGTRLLVL.

This clonotype occurred many times. The chain is built from TRBV29-1 and TRBJ1-1; D is unclear. Germline-derived CDR1 and CDR2 are SQVTM and ANQGSEA. The CDR3 sequence is 12 residues long. The V end was cut by 0 bases, the J end by 7 bases, with 9 bases between. The CDR3 here is CSVEDKPGEAFF. CDR3 sequence (DNA): TGCAGCGTTGAAGATAAACCCGGTGAAGCTTTCTTT.

This clonotype came up many times. The chain couples TRBV3-1 to TRBJ2-7, with a tentative D call TRBD1 (6 bases). Germline values: CDR1 LGHDT, CDR2 YNNKEL (reference sequence). Between the trimmed V and J ends, which lost 6 bases and 3 bases, there was a span of 6 bases. The CDR3 extends over 11 amino acids. CDR3 sequence: CASRGHYEQYF. The CDR3 DNA follows: TGTGCCAGCAGGGGACACTACGAGCAGTACTTC.

This clonotype was detected many times. This sequence joins TRBV5-1 and TRBJ2-7; TRBD1 agrees at 7 bases. CDR3 length equals 12 residues. The V gene end was trimmed by 8 bases and the J gene end by 3 bases; junction bases not matched to a gene: 5. Germline loops: CDR1 SGHRS, CDR2 YFSETQ. The CDR3 here is CASSDRIYEQYF. In DNA, the CDR3 is TGCGCCAGTTCGGACAGGATCTACGAGCAGTACTTC.

This clonotype was counted at least ten times. The chain couples TRBV30 to TRBJ2-7; 7 positions agree with TRBD1. J was trimmed by 1 base and V by 2 bases; bases with no gene match: 8. This CDR3 comprises 15 residues. CDR1 is GTSNPN, CDR2 SVGIG, per germline (reference sequence). This CDR3 reads CAWSSRRQGSYEQYF. CDR3 sequence (DNA): TGTGCCTGGAGTTCTAGGAGACAGGGTTCCTACGAGCAGTACTTC.

At least ten counts were recorded for this clonotype. The chain recombines TRBV6-5 with TRBJ2-5; D unresolved. Between the trimmed V and J ends, which lost 8 bases and 4 bases, there was a span of 17 bases. Germline CDR1 and CDR2: MNHEY and SVGAGI. This CDR3 has 14 residues. CDR3 protein: CASVIFGELETQYF. In nucleotides, the CDR3 is TGTGCCAGCGTCATTTTTGGGGAACTAGAGACCCAGTACTTC.

This clonotype was observed at least ten times. The chain combines TRBV10-3 with TRBJ2-7, with D perhaps being TRBD1 or TRBD2 (6 bases each). CDR3 length: 15 amino acids. Trimming cost V 5 bases and J 0 bases, with 14 bases left between them. Germline CDR1 and CDR2: ENHRY and SYGVKD. CDR3 coding DNA: TGTGCCATCAGTTCATCAGGAGGGGGCTCCTACGAGCAGTACTTC. It codes for CAISSSGGGSYEQYF.

Ten or more counts support this clonotype. V is TRBV7-2 and J is TRBJ2-2; TRBD2 matches at 13 bases. This CDR3 spans 16 amino acids. Looked up from germline, CDR1 is SGHTA and CDR2 is FQGNSA. The V and J ends lost 5 bases and 4 bases, in that order; junction bases with no gene match: 4. CDR3 loop: CASSRGLAGSTGELFF. DNA for the CDR3: TGTGCCAGCAGCCGGGGACTAGCGGGGTCCACCGGGGAGCTGTTTTTT.

This clonotype was seen at least ten times. The V call is TRBV28, the J call TRBJ1-2, with 8 bases lining up with TRBD1. The V gene end was trimmed by 3 bases and the J gene end by 4 bases; junction bases not matched to a gene: 4. The CDR3 extends over 14 amino acids. The germline gives CDR1 MDHEN, CDR2 SYDVKM. CDR3 region: CASSLSQGVYGYTF. The CDR3 bases are TGTGCCAGCAGTTTGTCACAGGGGGTCTATGGCTACACCTTC.

There are many counts of this clonotype. The V call is TRBV10-3, the J call TRBJ2-7; D is unresolved. This CDR3 comprises 13 residues. Trimming took off 2 bases at V and 1 base at J, with 6 bases between the two ends. From germline, CDR1 is ENHRY and CDR2 SYGVKD. The CDR3 loop is CAISEVESYEQYF. The DNA of the CDR3 is TGTGCCATCAGTGAGGTGGAATCCTACGAGCAGTACTTC.

The CDR3 DNA sequence: TGTGCCAGCAGTTACTGGGCCTCAGGGGAAGTCGGGGAGCTGTTTTTT. It encodes CASSYWASGEVGELFF. The chain combines TRBV6-2 or TRBV6-3 with TRBJ2-2, with a possible D match to TRBD1 (6 bases). Germline V gene lookup returns CDR1 MNHEY and CDR2 SVGEGT. The CDR3 has 16 amino acids. The V and J ends lost 1 base and 7 bases respectively, with 16 bases between them.

This clonotype was seen ten or more times. This chain links TRBV2 with TRBJ2-3; no definite D call. The CDR3 spans 14 residues. Germline V gene data show CDR1 as SNHLY and CDR2 as FYNNEI. Trimming removed 4 bases at V and 2 bases at J, with 10 bases between. The CDR3 DNA sequence: TGTGCCAGCAGTGGTAGCCAGGACACAGATACGCAGTATTTT. Protein product: CASSGSQDTDTQYF.